Sequencing of this T cell receptor (beta chain) was carried out in a study of cytomegalovirus exposure and HLA in healthy donors. Concerning this clone itself: Antigen specificity is unknown. The same CDR3 is also encoded by other DNA sequences in this sample.

CDR1 SGHRS and CDR2 YFSETQ come from the germline V gene. Trimming took off 0 bases at V and 1 base at J, with 11 bases between the two ends. The CDR3 length is 15 residues. 13 Jbeta primers and 60 Vbeta primers were used for the PCR. Here immunoSEQ multiplex PCR was the method, and the copy in TCRdb shows in-frame clones only, minus some. The repertoire consists of more than 140,000 clones, with approximately 84% occurring once and the leading ten covering roughly 2.1%. Points from the study as a whole: The study listed some 160 cytomegalovirus-associated TCR beta chains.

This chain joins TRBV5-1 and TRBJ2-7; D not resolved. The source material was PBMCs. This clonotype was sampled from a woman aged 40 to 49 in good health and CMV-seronegative. The CDR3 bases are TGCGCCAGCAGCTTGGTACTGGCGGAGTCCTACGAGCAGTACTTC. Its protein product is CASSLVLAESYEQYF. The variable domain in full, completed from reference TRBV5-1 and TRBJ2-7, reads KAGVTQTPRYLIKTRGQQVTLSCSPISGHRSVSWYQQTPGQGLQFLFEYFSETQRNKGNFPGRFSGRQFSNSRSEMNVSTLELGDSALYLCASSLVLAESYEQYFGPGTRLTVT.